These 12 T cell receptor beta chains came from one sample sequenced in a study of blood T cell repertoires in COVID-19 (dated by TCRdb to 2020 to 2022). Libraries were built with the immunoSEQ multiplex PCR assay. Not all clones reach the TCRdb copy of this immuneACCESS table, which keeps in-frame sequences only. Checked studies attribute under half of the gap to unresolved V genes and leave the rest unexplained. This sample is represented by about 190,000 clones; about 88% of them were singletons. Under 5% of the sample goes to the ten largest clones. Specimen: peripheral blood. These receptors were collected from a human donor in a cohort sampled during active COVID-19.

This clone is a singleton in its sample. This chain joins TRBV6-2 or TRBV6-3 and TRBJ1-5, with 8 bases fitting TRBD1. The germline V gene encodes CDR1 MNHEY and CDR2 SVGEGT. The trim removed 5 bases at V and 4 bases at J, leaving 7 bases unmatched. The CDR3 covers 15 residues. CDR3: CASSTQGAGNQPQHF. DNA for the CDR3: TGTGCCAGCAGTACTCAGGGGGCCGGGAATCAGCCCCAGCATTTT.

The rearrangement uses TRBV28 and TRBJ1-4; the match to TRBD1 covers 12 bases. The germline V gene has CDR1 MDHEN and CDR2 SYDVKM. V trimming: 5 bases; J trimming: 7 bases; junction bases outside the gene matches: 5. The CDR3 is made up of 15 amino acids. The CDR3 DNA reads as TGTGCCAGCAGTCAGCCGGGACAGGGGGCTGAAAAACTGTTTTTT. Translation: CASSQPGQGAEKLFF.

This sequence joins TRBV11-3 and TRBJ2-3; tentative D call: TRBD2 (6 bases). The CDR3 is 15 amino acids. V lost 1 base, J lost 4 bases, and 12 bases lay in between. From germline, CDR1 is SGHNT and CDR2 YENEEA. CDR3 in DNA: TGTGCCAGCAGCTTAGTGTCGGGGGATTCAGATACGCAGTATTTT. This translates into CASSLVSGDSDTQYF.

The chain couples TRBV6-4 to TRBJ2-7, with TRBD1 matching over 7 bases. The CDR3 is 14 amino acids. Germline CDR1 reads MRHNA; CDR2 reads SNTAGT. Trimming removed 10 bases from V and 3 bases from J; junction bases left unmatched: 12. This CDR3 reads CATPRTGAYYEQYF. In DNA, the CDR3 is TGTGCCACTCCCCGGACAGGAGCATACTACGAGCAGTACTTC.

The rearrangement joins TRBV10-3 to TRBJ2-7; D perhaps matches TRBD1 (5 bases). The CDR3 contains 14 residues. Germline CDR1 ENHRY, CDR2 SYGVKD. V shed 5 bases and J shed 1 base, with 12 bases lying between them. In DNA, the CDR3 is TGTGCCATCAGTCGACAGTCCCAATCCTACGAGCAGTACTTC. Translated: CAISRQSQSYEQYF.

The V gene is TRBV10-2, the J gene TRBJ1-1; D unresolved. This CDR3 has 11 amino acids. Germline values: CDR1 WSHSY, CDR2 SAAADI. V was pared by 2 bases and J by 6 bases, with 4 bases between. The CDR3 region is CASSERSEAFF. The CDR3 region has the DNA TGCGCCAGCAGTGAGCGGTCTGAAGCTTTCTTT.

This sequence joins TRBV27 and TRBJ1-1; D gene uncertain. CDR1 MNHEY and CDR2 SMNVEV come from the germline V gene (reference sequence). V gave up 6 bases and J gave up 2 bases, with 10 bases separating them. The CDR3 is 13 amino acids. Here the CDR3 reads CASRGGDNTEAFF. For the CDR3, the DNA is TGTGCCAGCAGGGGAGGTGACAACACTGAAGCTTTCTTT.

J is TRBJ2-3 and V is TRBV3-1 (or the pseudogene TRBV3-2); TRBD2 matches 8 bases. This CDR3 region has 13 residues. Unmatched junction bases numbered 5, after V lost 7 bases and J lost 5 bases. Germline CDR1 reads LGHDT; CDR2 reads YNNKEL (reference sequence). CDR3 residues: CASKQLAGDTQYF. The CDR3, as DNA: TGTGCCAGCAAACAGCTAGCGGGAGATACGCAGTATTTT.

This clone showed up just a few times. The chain is built from TRBV29-1 and TRBJ1-3; tentatively, D is TRBD1 (6 bases). This CDR3 region has 13 residues. Trimming pared 7 bases from V and 0 bases from J, leaving 10 bases between. CDR1 and CDR2 (germline): SQVTM, ANQGSEA. CDR3 DNA: TGCAGCGGACAGGCGAACTCTGGAAACACCATATATTTT. Protein product: CSGQANSGNTIYF.

The rearrangement joins TRBV25-1 to TRBJ2-2, with TRBD1 as a possible D gene (7 bases). The V gene's germline CDR1 is MGHDK and CDR2 SYGVNS. The CDR3 has 16 residues. The germline V and J ends were trimmed by 2 bases and 5 bases, with 15 bases remaining between them. The CDR3 loop is CASSEPGQGGTGELFF. DNA of the CDR3: TGTGCCAGCAGTGAACCGGGGCAGGGGGGAACCGGGGAGCTGTTTTTT.

The rearrangement uses TRBV12-3 or TRBV12-4 and TRBJ2-7; TRBD1 matches 9 bases. The CDR3 loop spans 13 amino acids. Germline trimming cut 6 bases from V and 2 bases from J; bases unmatched to any gene: 2. The DNA of the CDR3 is TGTGCCAGCAGGGACAGGGGCGCCTACGAGCAGTACTTC. Protein: CASRDRGAYEQYF.

The V and J genes are TRBV9 and TRBJ1-1; tentative D call: TRBD1 (6 bases). This CDR3 is 15 amino acids long. In germline, CDR1 is SGDLS, CDR2 YYNGEE. V was shortened by 4 bases and J by 2 bases, with 15 bases between the two germline ends. CDR3 region: CASSPRWGGNTEAFF. Here the CDR3 DNA reads TGTGCCAGCAGCCCCCGGTGGGGGGGCAACACTGAAGCTTTCTTT.